The entry that follows covers one T cell receptor beta chain sequence. The CDR3 consists of 15 residues. In germline, CDR1 is MNHEY, CDR2 SVGEGT. V shed 6 bases, J shed 6 bases, and the junction held 9 bases outside the gene matches. The sample comes from a study of blood T cell repertoires in COVID-19. The data were produced by immunoSEQ multiplex PCR, yet TCRdb's version contains in-frame clones alone and is incomplete. In the table there are 65,000 to 70,000 clones, about 80% of which are singletons. Material for sequencing was peripheral blood. The origin of this receptor is an older woman with acute or convalescent COVID-19. The rearrangement uses TRBV6-2 or TRBV6-3 and TRBJ2-7; 12 bases fit TRBD2. CDR3 protein: CASSTGLAGPGEQYF. DNA of the CDR3: TGTGCCAGCAGCACCGGACTAGCGGGGCCGGGCGAGCAGTACTTC.